Listed below are T cell receptor beta chains from one sample, sequenced in a study of OX40 agonist ivuxolimab in advanced cancers. This table comes from immunoSEQ multiplex PCR, and its TCRdb copy is limited to in-frame clones, with some not included. The sample holds under 8,500 clones; 75% to 85% are singletons and the top ten take 15% to 20%. The specimen was CD4+ or CD8+ T cells sorted from blood, collected in a trial of the OX40 agonist ivuxolimab. These receptors all stem from an adult with an advanced solid tumor such as melanoma, head and neck, liver or kidney cancer. Each CDR3 is given with its conserved first and last residue. D genes are given only for firm matches. Size values are once, few and many counts, or a class for expanded clones, and some rows have none.

CDR3 DNA | CDR3 protein | D gene | J gene | clone size | V gene
TGTGCCAGCAGCCCTAACGCCGTGGGGGGCAGAGAGACCCAGTACTTC | CASSPNAVGGRETQYF | . | TRBJ2-5 | . | TRBV5-4
TGTGCCAGCAACCCCTCGGGGGGAGGGACCTACGAGCAGTACTTC | CASNPSGGGTYEQYF | TRBD2 | TRBJ2-7 | . | TRBV5-5
TGTGCCACCTATTACGGGGTTGACGCTTTCTTT | CATYYGVDAFF | . | TRBJ1-1 | . | TRBV6-5
TGCAGCGTCATAGGGGACAGAGAAGCCTACGAGCAGTACTTC | CSVIGDREAYEQYF | TRBD1 | TRBJ2-7 | . | TRBV29-1
TGCGCCAGCAGCCAAGGGTCTCGGGAGCAAGAGACCCAGTACTTC | CASSQGSREQETQYF | . | TRBJ2-5 | . | TRBV4-1
TGTGCCAGCACCCCTTGGGACAGGGGGCGGGAAGAGACCCAGTACTTC | CASTPWDRGREETQYF | TRBD1 | TRBJ2-5 | . | TRBV11-2
TGTGCCAGCAGCGTAGCAGGGCATGGCACAGATACGCAGTATTTT | CASSVAGHGTDTQYF | . | TRBJ2-3 | . | TRBV9
TGTGCCAGCAGCCTATTGCAGGGGAACACCATATATTTT | CASSLLQGNTIYF | . | TRBJ1-3 | . | TRBV28
TGTGCCAGAAGTTCCGAGCAGTACTTC | CARSSEQYF | . | TRBJ2-7 | once | TRBV5-3
TGTGCCAGCAGCTTAAACAGGGGTTCCCACGAGCAGTACTTC | CASSLNRGSHEQYF | TRBD1 | TRBJ2-7 | once | TRBV7-2
TGCGCCAGCAGCTTGCCCGGGCCCCGCGACCACGAGCAGTACTTC | CASSLPGPRDHEQYF | . | TRBJ2-7 | . | TRBV5-1
TGTGCCAGCAGCTCTATGGGACCGAATACGCAGTATTTT | CASSSMGPNTQYF | . | TRBJ2-3 | . | TRBV7-6
TGTGCCAGCAGTGGCCGAAAGACAGATGATTACAATGAGCAGTTCTTC | CASSGRKTDDYNEQFF | . | TRBJ2-1 | . | TRBV6-1
TGTGCCAGCAGCCGACCGGGACAGGGTTTAAATGGCTACACCTTC | CASSRPGQGLNGYTF | TRBD1 | TRBJ1-2 | . | TRBV2
TGTGCCAGCAGTGAAGGCGGGGCCGGGGAGCTGTTTTTT | CASSEGGAGELFF | . | TRBJ2-2 | . | TRBV6-4
TGCGCCAGCAGCCAAGGGGACCGTCCTGAAGCTTTCTTT | CASSQGDRPEAFF | . | TRBJ1-1 | once | TRBV4-1
TGTGCCAGCAGACACCCCAGGTCGGGGGGCAACACTGAAGCTTTCTTT | CASRHPRSGGNTEAFF | . | TRBJ1-1 | . | TRBV27
TGTGCCAGCAGTTGGCGGTCTGGAAACACCATATATTTT | CASSWRSGNTIYF | . | TRBJ1-3 | . | TRBV27
TGTGCCAGTAGCCGACAGGGGGCGAACACTGAAGCTTTCTTT | CASSRQGANTEAFF | TRBD1 | TRBJ1-1 | . | TRBV19
TGTGCCAGCAGCGTGTACGGGACAGCGAACACTGAAGCTTTCTTT | CASSVYGTANTEAFF | TRBD1 | TRBJ1-1 | few | TRBV5-5
TGTGCCAGCAGATCGCCGGGCATGAACACTGAAGCTTTCTTT | CASRSPGMNTEAFF | . | TRBJ1-1 | few | TRBV7-9
TGTGCCAGCAGTTATTTCAGGGCGGAGACCCAGTACTTC | CASSYFRAETQYF | . | TRBJ2-5 | . | TRBV6-6
TGTGCCAGCAGTGAATCGGTAGTTGAGCCGCTCCAAGAGACCCAGTACTTC | CASSESVVEPLQETQYF | . | TRBJ2-5 | few | TRBV25-1
TGCGCCAGCAGCCAGGAGGGAGGGGAGACCCAGTACTTC | CASSQEGGETQYF | TRBD2 | TRBJ2-5 | . | TRBV4-1
TGTGCCACCAGCAGAGACACCGGGGAGCTGTTTTTT | CATSRDTGELFF | . | TRBJ2-2 | . | TRBV15
TGTGCCAGCAGCCAAGATCCTGGAAATGAAAAACTGTTTTTT | CASSQDPGNEKLFF | . | TRBJ1-4 | medium-sized | TRBV4-2
TGTGCCAGCAGTTCCACCAGACTAGCGGTAACCGGGGAGCTGTTTTTT | CASSSTRLAVTGELFF | TRBD2 | TRBJ2-2 | . | TRBV6-6
TGTGCCAGCAGCTTAGATCGAGCGGAGCTCGAGCAGTACTTC | CASSLDRAELEQYF | . | TRBJ2-7 | . | TRBV11-2
TGTGCCAGCAACCCCGGGGGGGCTAGCGTAATCCTAGACGAGCAGTACTTC | CASNPGGASVILDEQYF | TRBD2 | TRBJ2-7 | . | TRBV7-2
TGTGCCAGCAGCGTAGGCAGAACAGGACCTAATGAAAAACTGTTTTTT | CASSVGRTGPNEKLFF | . | TRBJ1-4 | . | TRBV9